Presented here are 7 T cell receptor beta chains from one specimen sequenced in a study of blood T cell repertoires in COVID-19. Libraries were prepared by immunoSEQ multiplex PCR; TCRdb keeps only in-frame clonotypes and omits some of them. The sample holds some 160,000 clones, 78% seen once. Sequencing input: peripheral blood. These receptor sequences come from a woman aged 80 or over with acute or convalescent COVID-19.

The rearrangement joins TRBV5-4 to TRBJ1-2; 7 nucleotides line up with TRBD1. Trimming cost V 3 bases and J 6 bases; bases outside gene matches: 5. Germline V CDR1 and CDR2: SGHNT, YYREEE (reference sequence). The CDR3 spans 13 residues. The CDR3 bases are TGTGCCAGCAGCTGGCAGGGGGTCGATGGCTACACCTTC. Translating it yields CASSWQGVDGYTF. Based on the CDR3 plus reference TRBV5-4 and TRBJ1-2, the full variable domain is ETGVTQSPTHLIKTRGQQVTLRCSSQSGHNTVSWYQQALGQGPQFIFQYYREEENGRGNFPPRFSGLQFPNYSSELNVNALELDDSALYLCASSWQGVDGYTFGSGTRLTVV.

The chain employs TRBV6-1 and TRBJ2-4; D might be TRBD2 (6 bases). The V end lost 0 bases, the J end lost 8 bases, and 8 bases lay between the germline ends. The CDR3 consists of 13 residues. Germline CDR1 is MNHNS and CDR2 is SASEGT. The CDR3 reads CASSEAGGYIQYF. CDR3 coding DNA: TGTGCCAGCAGTGAAGCGGGAGGTTACATTCAGTACTTC.

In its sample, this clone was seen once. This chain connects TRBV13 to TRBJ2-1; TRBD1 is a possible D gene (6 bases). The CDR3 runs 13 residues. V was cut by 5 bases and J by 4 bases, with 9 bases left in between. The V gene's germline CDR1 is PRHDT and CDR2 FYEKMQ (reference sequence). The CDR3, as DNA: TGTGCCAGCAGCACCGGACAGTACAATGAGCAGTTCTTC. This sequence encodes CASSTGQYNEQFF.

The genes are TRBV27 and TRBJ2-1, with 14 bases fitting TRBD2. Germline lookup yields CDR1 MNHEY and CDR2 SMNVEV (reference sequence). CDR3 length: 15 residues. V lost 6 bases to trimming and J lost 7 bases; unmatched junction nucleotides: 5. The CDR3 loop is CASRGTSGSKNEQFF. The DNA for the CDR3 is TGTGCCAGCAGGGGGACTAGCGGGAGTAAAAATGAGCAGTTCTTC.

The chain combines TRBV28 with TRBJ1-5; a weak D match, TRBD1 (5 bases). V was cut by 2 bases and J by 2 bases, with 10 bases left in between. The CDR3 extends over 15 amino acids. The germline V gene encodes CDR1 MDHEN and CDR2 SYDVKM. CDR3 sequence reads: CASSLDSTGNQPQHF. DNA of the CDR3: TGTGCCAGCAGTTTAGACAGTACGGGCAATCAGCCCCAGCATTTT.

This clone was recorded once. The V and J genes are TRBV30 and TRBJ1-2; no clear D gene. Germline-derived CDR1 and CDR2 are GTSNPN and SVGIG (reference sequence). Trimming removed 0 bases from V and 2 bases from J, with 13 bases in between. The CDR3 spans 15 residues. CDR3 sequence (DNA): TGTGCCTGGAGTGTGATTCCGAACACCAACTATGGCTACACCTTC. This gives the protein CAWSVIPNTNYGYTF.

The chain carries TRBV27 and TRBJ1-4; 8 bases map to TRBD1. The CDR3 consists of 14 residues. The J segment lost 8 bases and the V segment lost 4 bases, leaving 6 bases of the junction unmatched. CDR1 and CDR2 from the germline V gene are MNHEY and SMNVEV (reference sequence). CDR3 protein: CASSSGQGREKLFF. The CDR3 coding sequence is TGTGCCAGCAGTTCTGGACAGGGTAGGGAAAAACTGTTTTTT.